This passage covers 14 T cell receptor beta chains from one sample sequenced in a study of neurological immune-mediated disorders. In TCRdb, the 5' RACE reads were re-called with MiXCR into one record per CDR3 protein. The table records tens of thousands of distinct CDR3 sequences, about a tenth of them present only once. Material for sequencing was PBMCs. The receptors shown here come from a woman aged 25 to 39 with HTLV-1-associated myelopathy (HAM/TSP).

This clonotype has a count of ten or more. The CDR3: CASIERGQTYEQYF. CDR3 sequence (DNA): TGTGCCAGCATCGAAAGGGGGCAGACCTACGAGCAGTACTTC. The chain has TRBV6-1 and TRBJ2-7; 7 positions agree with TRBD1. Germline trimming cut 7 bases from V and 2 bases from J; bases unmatched to any gene: 8. In germline, CDR1 is MNHNS, CDR2 SASEGT. The CDR3 extends over 14 amino acids.

This clonotype came up many times. The chain couples TRBV20-1 to TRBJ1-6, with D perhaps matching TRBD1 (5 bases). CDR1 and CDR2 (germline): DFQATT, SNEGSKA (reference sequence). V shed 0 bases and J shed 7 bases, with 10 bases lying between them. CDR3 length: 14 residues. The CDR3 region is CSARDQGGNSPLHF. CDR3 DNA: TGCAGTGCTAGAGATCAGGGAGGGAATTCACCCCTCCACTTT.

There are many counts of this clonotype. The chain is built from TRBV7-9 and TRBJ1-1; maybe TRBD1 (5 bases). Trimming left V 11 bases short and J 5 bases short, with 15 bases between. Germline V gene lookup returns CDR1 SEHNR and CDR2 FQNEAQ (reference sequence). The length of the CDR3 is 12 residues. Here the CDR3 reads CAGVGGGTEAFF. Here the CDR3 DNA reads TGTGCCGGGGTCGGGGGGGGGACTGAAGCTTTCTTT.

This clonotype was counted at least ten times. The V and J genes are TRBV5-1 and TRBJ1-3, with D maybe TRBD1 (5 bases). This CDR3 is built from 16 residues. V was cut by 4 bases and J by 2 bases, with 16 bases left in between. CDR1 SGHRS and CDR2 YFSETQ come from the germline V gene. Here the CDR3 reads CASSRAYQGAGNTIYF. CDR3 in DNA: TGCGCCAGCAGCCGGGCATATCAGGGAGCTGGAAACACCATATATTTT.

This clonotype has just a few counts. The V and J genes are TRBV7-9 and TRBJ2-7; D gene ambiguous. The V end was cut by 8 bases, the J end by 3 bases, with 8 bases between. Germline CDR1 reads SEHNR; CDR2 reads FQNEAQ (reference sequence). This CDR3 is 11 amino acids long. The CDR3 DNA follows: TGTGCCAGCCAAGAGTACTACGAGCAGTACTTC. It codes for CASQEYYEQYF.

The sample holds many counts of this clonotype. This chain uses TRBV5-1 with TRBJ2-5, with 12 bases matching TRBD2. The germline gives CDR1 SGHRS, CDR2 YFSETQ. The CDR3 is 17 amino acids. V dropped 3 bases and J dropped 6; count of bases not matched to a gene: 12. The CDR3 loop is CASSSSSGGAFQKTQYF. As DNA, the CDR3 is TGCGCCAGCAGCTCTTCTAGCGGGGGGGCGTTTCAAAAGACCCAGTACTTC.

In this sample, this clonotype turned up many times. This rearrangement joins TRBV20-1 to TRBJ1-1; D ambiguous. This CDR3 contains 13 residues. Trimming left V 6 bases short and J 6 bases short, with 17 bases between. From germline, CDR1 is DFQATT and CDR2 SNEGSKA (reference sequence). CDR3: CSASDPRSAEAFF. Written as DNA, the CDR3 is TGCAGTGCCAGCGATCCGAGGTCGGCTGAAGCTTTCTTT.

This clonotype was recorded at least ten times. This sequence joins TRBV20-1 and TRBJ1-5, with no clear D. V was shortened by 5 bases and J by 7 bases, with 18 bases between the two germline ends. The CDR3 loop spans 14 amino acids. Germline V lookup: CDR1 DFQATT, CDR2 SNEGSKA (reference sequence). CDR3 coding DNA: TGCAGTGCTTCCTTTAGCCCACGCGGGCAGCCCCAGCATTTT. The encoded protein is CSASFSPRGQPQHF.

The chain links TRBV5-1 to TRBJ2-1, with D maybe TRBD2 (5 bases). With 0 bases removed from V and 5 bases from J, the gap between germline ends came to 6 bases. Looked up from germline, CDR1 is SGHRS and CDR2 is YFSETQ. The CDR3 runs to 13 residues. CDR3 sequence reads: CASSLDGDNEQFF. CDR3 bases: TGCGCCAGCAGCTTGGACGGGGACAATGAGCAGTTCTTC.

The sample holds many counts of this clonotype. The J gene is TRBJ2-3, the V gene TRBV3-1, with D unclear. CDR1 is LGHDT and CDR2 is YNNKEL in the germline V gene (reference sequence). The CDR3 runs to 12 residues. Trimming removed 4 bases at V and 1 base at J, with 3 bases between. The CDR3 loop is CASSLRTDTQYF. Here the CDR3 DNA reads TGTGCCAGCAGCCTTCGCACAGATACGCAGTATTTT.

This clonotype was counted at least ten times. CDR3 in DNA: TGTGCCAGCAGTCGCGAGAGCGCAGGGGCCCAGCATTTT. Encoded protein: CASSRESAGAQHF. The rearrangement joins TRBV12-3 or TRBV12-4 to TRBJ1-5, with D possibly being TRBD1 (6 bases). Trimming cost V 5 bases and J 11 bases, with 16 bases left between them. The CDR3 loop spans 13 amino acids.

This clonotype was recorded at least ten times. This chain uses TRBV7-8 with TRBJ2-2, with a possible D match to TRBD2 (5 bases). Germline-derived CDR1 and CDR2 are SGHVS and FQNEAQ. V was shortened by 1 base and J by 6 bases, with 15 bases between the two germline ends. The CDR3 totals 16 residues. CDR3 in amino acids: CASSLVGSGVPGELFF. CDR3 sequence (DNA): TGTGCCAGCAGCTTAGTTGGGTCCGGGGTGCCCGGGGAGCTGTTTTTT. The variable domain in full, completed from reference TRBV7-8 and TRBJ2-2, reads GAGVSQSPRYKVAKRGQDVALRCDPISGHVSLFWYQQALGQGPEFLTYFQNEAQLDKSGLPSDRFFAERPEGSVSTLKIQRTQQEDSAVYLCASSLVGSGVPGELFFGEGSRLTVL.

This clonotype showed up many times. The chain recombines TRBV10-3 with TRBJ2-7, with D tentatively TRBD1 or TRBD2 (6 bases each). Trimming left V 8 bases short and J 7 bases short, with 15 bases between. The germline CDR1 and CDR2 sequences are ENHRY and SYGVKD. The CDR3 is 12 residues long. CDR3 sequence: CAIEKGGGEQYF. The CDR3 nucleotides are TGTGCCATCGAAAAGGGGGGCGGAGAGCAGTACTTC.

This clonotype was counted many times. The genes are TRBV6-6 and TRBJ2-7; the D gene is possibly TRBD1 (6 bases). Per germline, CDR1 MNHNY and CDR2 SVGAGI (reference sequence). The ends were cut back, 8 bases at V and 6 bases at J, with 29 bases in the middle. The CDR3 sequence is 17 residues long. As DNA, the CDR3 is TGTGCCAGCCAGTTACACAGCGAGGCAGGGGCCCCGGGCGAGCAGTACTTC. It translates to CASQLHSEAGAPGEQYF.